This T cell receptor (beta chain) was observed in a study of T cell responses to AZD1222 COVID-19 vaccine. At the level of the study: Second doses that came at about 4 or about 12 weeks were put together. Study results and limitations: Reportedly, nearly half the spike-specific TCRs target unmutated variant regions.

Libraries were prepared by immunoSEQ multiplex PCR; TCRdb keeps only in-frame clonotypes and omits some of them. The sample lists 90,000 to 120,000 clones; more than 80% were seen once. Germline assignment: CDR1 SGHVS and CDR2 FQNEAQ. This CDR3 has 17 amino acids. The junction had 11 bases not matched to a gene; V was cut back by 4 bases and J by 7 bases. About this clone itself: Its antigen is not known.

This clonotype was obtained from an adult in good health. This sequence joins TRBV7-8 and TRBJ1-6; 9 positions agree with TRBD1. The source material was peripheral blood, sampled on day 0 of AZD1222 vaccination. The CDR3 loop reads CASSWPHVGTGNSPLHF. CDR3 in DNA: TGTGCCAGCAGCTGGCCCCATGTGGGGACAGGGAATTCACCCCTCCACTTT.